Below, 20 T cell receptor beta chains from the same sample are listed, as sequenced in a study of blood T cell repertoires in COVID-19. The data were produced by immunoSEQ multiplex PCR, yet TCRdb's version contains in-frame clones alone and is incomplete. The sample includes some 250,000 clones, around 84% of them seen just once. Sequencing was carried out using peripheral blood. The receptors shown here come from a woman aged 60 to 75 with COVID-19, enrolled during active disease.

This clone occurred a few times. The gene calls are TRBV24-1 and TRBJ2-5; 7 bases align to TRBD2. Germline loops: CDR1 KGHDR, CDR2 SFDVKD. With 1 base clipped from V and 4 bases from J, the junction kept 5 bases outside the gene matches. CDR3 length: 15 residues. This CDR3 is CATSDFPTGGETQYF. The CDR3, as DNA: TGTGCCACCAGTGATTTCCCCACGGGGGGAGAGACCCAGTACTTC.

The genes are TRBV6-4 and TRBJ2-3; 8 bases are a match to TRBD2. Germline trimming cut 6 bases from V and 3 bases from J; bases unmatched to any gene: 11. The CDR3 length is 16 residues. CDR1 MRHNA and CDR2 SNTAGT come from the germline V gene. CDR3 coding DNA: TGTGCCAGCAGGACCCTCCTGCGGGAGGAGACAGATACGCAGTATTTT. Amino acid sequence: CASRTLLREETDTQYF.

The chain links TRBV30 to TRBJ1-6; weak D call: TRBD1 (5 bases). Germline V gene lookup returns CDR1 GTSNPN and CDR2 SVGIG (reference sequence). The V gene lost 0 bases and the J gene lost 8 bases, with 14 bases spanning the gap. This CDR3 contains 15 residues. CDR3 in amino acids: CAWSVGIEGDSPLHF. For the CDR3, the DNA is TGTGCCTGGAGTGTAGGGATAGAAGGGGATTCACCCCTCCACTTT.

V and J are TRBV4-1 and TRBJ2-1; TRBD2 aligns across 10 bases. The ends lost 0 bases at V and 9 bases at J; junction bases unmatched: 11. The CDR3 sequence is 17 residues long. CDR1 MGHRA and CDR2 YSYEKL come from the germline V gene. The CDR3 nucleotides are TGCGCCAGCAGCCAAGATCCCCTAGCGGGAGCAACAATTGAGCAGTTCTTC. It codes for CASSQDPLAGATIEQFF.

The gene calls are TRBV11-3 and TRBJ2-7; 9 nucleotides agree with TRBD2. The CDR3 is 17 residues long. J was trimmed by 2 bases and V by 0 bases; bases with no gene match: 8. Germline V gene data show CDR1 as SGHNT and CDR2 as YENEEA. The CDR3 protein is CASSLDETSGRPYEQYF. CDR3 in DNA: TGTGCCAGCAGCTTAGACGAGACTAGCGGAAGACCCTACGAGCAGTACTTC.

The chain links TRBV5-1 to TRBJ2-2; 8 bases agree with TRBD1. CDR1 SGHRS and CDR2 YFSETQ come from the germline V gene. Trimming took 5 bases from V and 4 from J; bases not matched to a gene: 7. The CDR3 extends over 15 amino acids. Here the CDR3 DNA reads TGCGCCAGCAGTATCGGGACAGGATCCACCGGGGAGCTGTTTTTT. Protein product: CASSIGTGSTGELFF.

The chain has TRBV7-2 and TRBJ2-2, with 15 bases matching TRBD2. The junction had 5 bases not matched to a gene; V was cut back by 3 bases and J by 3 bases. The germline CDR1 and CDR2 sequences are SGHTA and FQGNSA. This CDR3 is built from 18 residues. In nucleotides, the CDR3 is TGTGCCAGCAGCTTGGGGGGACTAGCGGGAGGCCACACCGGGGAGCTGTTTTTT. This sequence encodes CASSLGGLAGGHTGELFF.

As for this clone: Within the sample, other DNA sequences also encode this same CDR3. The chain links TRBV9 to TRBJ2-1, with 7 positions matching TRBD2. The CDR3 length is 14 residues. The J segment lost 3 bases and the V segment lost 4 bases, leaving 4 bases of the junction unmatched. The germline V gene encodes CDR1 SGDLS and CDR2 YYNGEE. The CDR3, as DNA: TGTGCCAGCAGCCTTGGGGGGGGCTACAATGAGCAGTTCTTC. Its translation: CASSLGGGYNEQFF.

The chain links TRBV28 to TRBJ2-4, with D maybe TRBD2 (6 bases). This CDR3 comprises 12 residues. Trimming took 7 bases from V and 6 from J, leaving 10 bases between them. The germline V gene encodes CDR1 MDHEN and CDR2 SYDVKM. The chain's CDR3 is CASNGGTNIQYF. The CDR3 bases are TGTGCCAGCAACGGGGGAACAAACATTCAGTACTTC. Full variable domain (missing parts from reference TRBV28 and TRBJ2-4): DVKVTQSSRYLVKRTGEKVFLECVQDMDHENMFWYRQDPGLGLRLIYFSYDVKMKEKGDIPEGYSVSREKKERFSLILESASTNQTSMYLCASNGGTNIQYFGAGTRLSVL.

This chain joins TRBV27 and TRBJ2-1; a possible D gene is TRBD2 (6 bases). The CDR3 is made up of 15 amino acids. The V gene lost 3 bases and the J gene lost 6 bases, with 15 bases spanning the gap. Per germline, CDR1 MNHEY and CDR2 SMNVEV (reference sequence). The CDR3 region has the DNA TGTGCCAGCAGTTTCGGTCGCCTGGGGGGCAATGAGCAGTTCTTC. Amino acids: CASSFGRLGGNEQFF.

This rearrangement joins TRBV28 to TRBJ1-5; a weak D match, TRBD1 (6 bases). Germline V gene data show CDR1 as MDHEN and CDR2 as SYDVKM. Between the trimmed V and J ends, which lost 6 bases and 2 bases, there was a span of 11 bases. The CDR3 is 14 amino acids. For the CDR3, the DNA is TGTGCCAGCAGGCTACAGGGCGGCAATCAGCCCCAGCATTTT. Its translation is CASRLQGGNQPQHF.

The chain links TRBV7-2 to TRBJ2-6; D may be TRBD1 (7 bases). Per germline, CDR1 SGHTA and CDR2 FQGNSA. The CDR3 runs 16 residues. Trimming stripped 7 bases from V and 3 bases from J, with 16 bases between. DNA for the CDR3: TGTGCCAGCATCCCAAGGAGGGGGCGTGGGGCCAACGTCCTGACTTTC. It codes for CASIPRRGRGANVLTF.

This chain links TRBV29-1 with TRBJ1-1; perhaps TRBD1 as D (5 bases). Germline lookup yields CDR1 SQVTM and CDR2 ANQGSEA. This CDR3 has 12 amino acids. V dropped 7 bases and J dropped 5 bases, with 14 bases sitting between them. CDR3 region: CSAAGIGTEAFF. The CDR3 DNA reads TGCAGCGCCGCAGGGATTGGAACTGAAGCTTTCTTT.

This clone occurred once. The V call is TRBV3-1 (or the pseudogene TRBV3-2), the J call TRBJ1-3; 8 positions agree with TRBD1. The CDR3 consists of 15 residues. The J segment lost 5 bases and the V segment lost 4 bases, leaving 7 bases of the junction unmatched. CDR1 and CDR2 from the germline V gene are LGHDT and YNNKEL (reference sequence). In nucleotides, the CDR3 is TGTGCCAGCAGCCCGACGGACAGGGCTAGAAACACCATATATTTT. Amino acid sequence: CASSPTDRARNTIYF.

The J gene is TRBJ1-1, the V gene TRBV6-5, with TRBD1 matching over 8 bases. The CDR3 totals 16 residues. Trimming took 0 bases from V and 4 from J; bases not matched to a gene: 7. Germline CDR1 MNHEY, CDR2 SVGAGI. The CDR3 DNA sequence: TGTGCCAGCAGTTACTCGAGGACAGGGAGGTCCACTGAAGCTTTCTTT. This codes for CASSYSRTGRSTEAFF.

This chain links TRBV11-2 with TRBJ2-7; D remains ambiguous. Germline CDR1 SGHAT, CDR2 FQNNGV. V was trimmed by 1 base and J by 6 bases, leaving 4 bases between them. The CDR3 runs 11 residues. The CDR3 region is CASSLASEQYF. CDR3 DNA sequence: TGTGCCAGCAGCTTAGCGAGCGAGCAGTACTTC.

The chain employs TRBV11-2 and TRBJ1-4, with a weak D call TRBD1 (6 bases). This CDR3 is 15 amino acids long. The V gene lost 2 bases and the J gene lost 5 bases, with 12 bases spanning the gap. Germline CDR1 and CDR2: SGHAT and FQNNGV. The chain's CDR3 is CASSLQGRPNEKLFF. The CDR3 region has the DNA TGTGCCAGCAGCTTACAGGGGCGACCGAATGAAAAACTGTTTTTT.

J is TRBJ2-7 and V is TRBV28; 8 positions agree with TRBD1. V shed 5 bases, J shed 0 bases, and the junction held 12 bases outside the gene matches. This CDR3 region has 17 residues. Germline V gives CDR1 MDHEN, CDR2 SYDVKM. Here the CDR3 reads CASSQLWTGPNSYEQYF. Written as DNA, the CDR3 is TGTGCCAGCAGTCAGCTTTGGACAGGGCCAAACTCCTACGAGCAGTACTTC. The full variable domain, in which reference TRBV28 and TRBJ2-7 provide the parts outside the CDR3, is DVKVTQSSRYLVKRTGEKVFLECVQDMDHENMFWYRQDPGLGLRLIYFSYDVKMKEKGDIPEGYSVSREKKERFSLILESASTNQTSMYLCASSQLWTGPNSYEQYFGPGTRLTVT.

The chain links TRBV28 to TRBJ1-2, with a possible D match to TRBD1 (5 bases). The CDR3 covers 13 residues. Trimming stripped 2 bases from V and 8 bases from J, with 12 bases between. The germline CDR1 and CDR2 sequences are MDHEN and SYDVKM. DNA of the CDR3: TGTGCCAGCAGTTTAGCCCCAGGGCGGGGCTACACCTTC. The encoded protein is CASSLAPGRGYTF.

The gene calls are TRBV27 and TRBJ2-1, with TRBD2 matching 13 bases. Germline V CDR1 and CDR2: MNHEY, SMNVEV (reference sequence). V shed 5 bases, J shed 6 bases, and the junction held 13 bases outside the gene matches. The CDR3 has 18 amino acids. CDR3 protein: CASSTILLAGGPGNEQFF. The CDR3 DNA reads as TGTGCCAGCAGTACAATCCTACTAGCGGGAGGGCCCGGCAATGAGCAGTTCTTC.